The TCR beta chain described here comes from a study of T cell changes during pregnancy in multiple sclerosis. Assay: immunoSEQ multiplex PCR; the TCRdb copy retains only in-frame clones and omits some. The data contain some 59,000 clones, roughly 88% of them singletons. Trimming took off 6 bases at V and 3 bases at J, with 17 bases between the two ends. The CDR3 is 15 amino acids. Germline assignment: CDR1 SNHLY and CDR2 FYNNEI. The J gene is TRBJ1-2, the V gene TRBV2; maybe TRBD1 (6 bases). The source of this sequence is a female donor with multiple sclerosis, enrolled in a pregnancy study. This material consisted of peripheral blood, taken in the second trimester of pregnancy. CDR3 nucleotide sequence: TGTGCCAGCAGCGCAACAGGGTTGAGGGACTATGGCTACACCTTC. Translation: CASSATGLRDYGYTF.